Many counts were recorded for the clone carrying this T cell receptor beta chain. The antigen is undetermined. Libraries of TCR beta came from iRepertoire HTBI primers plus Arm-PCR of CDR3 regions. TCRdb called the multiplex PCR reads again in MiXCR, with one record for every CDR3 protein. The repertoire consists of fewer than 500,000 distinct CDR3 sequences, with under 20% occurring once and the leading ten covering about 12%. From germline, CDR1 is LNHNV and CDR2 YYDKDF (reference sequence). The CDR3 sequence is 16 residues long. V dropped 3 bases and J dropped 2 bases, with 15 bases sitting between them. This entry belongs to a study of regulatory T cells in long-lasting Graves disease. General observations from the study: It was in persistent disease that TRBV28, TRBJ1-2 and TRBJ2-5 were favored.

Time point noted: newly diagnosed GD, antithyroid drugs for less than 3 months. The TCR library used RNA extracted from PBMCs. Separately, the same data were catalogued under a study of T cells in Graves' hyperthyroidism and ophthalmopathy.

The receptor was derived from a man in his forties with Graves disease. The gene calls are TRBV15 and TRBJ2-3; weak D call: TRBD2 (6 bases). The sample consisted of peripheral blood mononuclear cells (PBMCs), taken at new diagnosis, from a patient treated with antithyroid drugs. The CDR3 protein is CATSSGTGIFTDTQYF. The CDR3 DNA reads TGTGCCACCAGCAGTGGGACTGGGATTTTCACAGATACGCAGTATTTT.